The 26 T cell receptor beta chains in this list originate from one sample, sequenced in a study of long-term antiretroviral therapy in people with HIV. Researchers ran immunoSEQ v3.0 at survey level. Profiling relied on immunoSEQ multiplex PCR, and the TCRdb table lists in-frame clones only, not all of them. This table holds nearly 50,000 clones, about 81% found once. The sequences come from unsorted PBMCs, collected 0.8 years after starting antiretroviral therapy. Every receptor here comes from a woman between 18 and 29 years old with HIV.

CDR3 sequence: CASSPPPGLGYYEQYF. Here the CDR3 DNA reads TGTGCCAGCTCACCACCCCCGGGACTAGGGTACTACGAGCAGTACTTC. The chain is built from TRBV18 and TRBJ2-7, with 8 positions matching TRBD2. Germline V gives CDR1 KGHSH, CDR2 LQKENI. J was trimmed by 3 bases and V by 0 bases; bases with no gene match: 7. This CDR3 region has 16 residues.

The chain carries TRBV9 and TRBJ1-1, with unresolved D. From germline, CDR1 is SGDLS and CDR2 YYNGEE. Trimming took 0 bases from V and 8 from J, leaving 23 bases between them. The CDR3 totals 17 residues. Here the CDR3 reads CASSVEAEPKPPWEAFF. For the CDR3, the DNA is TGTGCCAGCAGCGTAGAGGCGGAGCCTAAGCCTCCATGGGAAGCTTTCTTT.

There are a few counts of this clone. The junction does not match germline at one end; this may be a read error. This chain uses TRBV19 with TRBJ2-5; maybe TRBD2 (6 bases). Looked up from germline, CDR1 is LNHDA and CDR2 is SQIVND (reference sequence). This CDR3 comprises 14 residues. Here the CDR3 DNA reads TGTGCCAGTAGTTTAGACCCGGGAGTAGGGACCCAGTACTTC. Its protein is CASSLDPGVGTQYF. The variable domain in full, with the rest retrieved from reference TRBV19 and TRBJ2-5, is DGGITQSPKYLFRKEGQNVTLSCEQNLNHDAMYWYRQDPGQGLRLIYYSQIVNDFQKGDIAEGYSVSREKKESFPLTVTSAQKNPTAFYLCASSLDPGVGTQYFGPGTRLLVL.

The chain uses TRBV5-1 and TRBJ2-6; 11 bases map to TRBD1. V shed 0 bases and J 2 bases; nucleotides not matched to a gene: 7. The CDR3 runs 19 residues. Germline CDR1 is SGHRS and CDR2 is YFSETQ. CDR3 bases: TGCGCCAGCAGCTTGGCACCCTGGGGACAGGGGGCTGGGGCCAACGTCCTGACTTTC. It encodes CASSLAPWGQGAGANVLTF.

The V and J genes are TRBV5-4 and TRBJ1-1; 7 bases are a match to TRBD1. This CDR3 spans 15 amino acids. Germline CDR1 reads SGHNT; CDR2 reads YYREEE (reference sequence). Unmatched junction bases numbered 7, after V lost 4 bases and J lost 1 base. The CDR3 coding sequence is TGTGCCAGCAGCCCCAGCGGGACAGCGAACACTGAAGCTTTCTTT. It translates to CASSPSGTANTEAFF.

The chain uses TRBV2 and TRBJ2-3; D may correspond to TRBD1 or TRBD2 (5 bases each). Trimming removed 5 bases at V and 4 bases at J, with 16 bases between. The germline V gene has CDR1 SNHLY and CDR2 FYNNEI. There are 15 residues in the CDR3. This CDR3 reads CASSPVGVVSDTQYF. The DNA of the CDR3 is TGTGCCAGCAGTCCGGTGGGGGTGGTTTCAGATACGCAGTATTTT.

A few counts support this clone. No conserved phenylalanine or tryptophan is present at the end of the CDR3, so a read error is the likely explanation. Because the CDR3's place on the DNA is in doubt, the DNA is left out and the CDR3 is given as listed by TCRdb. This rearrangement joins TRBV7-2 to TRBJ2-7; TRBD1 is the table's D call and was not checked against the DNA. Germline CDR1 reads SGHTA; CDR2 reads FQGNSA. The CDR3 is 14 amino acids long, termini counted. CDR3 loop: CASSLGPRDGAIFL.

The chain uses TRBV7-6 and TRBJ2-1, with 10 bases that match TRBD2. CDR1 and CDR2 from the germline V gene are SGHVS and FNYEAQ. The CDR3 is made up of 16 amino acids. V dropped 5 bases and J dropped 13; count of bases not matched to a gene: 17. DNA of the CDR3: TGTGCCAGCAGCCAACCCCGGCGGCTAGCGGGAGATATTCAGTTCTTC. It translates to CASSQPRRLAGDIQFF.

V gene TRBV2 combines with J gene TRBJ1-2; 9 bases align to TRBD1. V shed 6 bases and J 6 bases; nucleotides not matched to a gene: 8. This CDR3 is built from 14 residues. Germline CDR1 SNHLY, CDR2 FYNNEI. DNA of the CDR3: TGTGCCAGCAGAGAGGGACAGGGCAATAATGGCTACACCTTC. This codes for CASREGQGNNGYTF.

This clone was detected once. The gene calls are TRBV19 and TRBJ2-7; weak D call: TRBD2 (7 bases). CDR1 LNHDA and CDR2 SQIVND come from the germline V gene (reference sequence). V was trimmed by 7 bases and J by 6 bases, leaving 19 bases between them. This CDR3 comprises 14 residues. CDR3 sequence reads: CASTLGGADPEQYF. Here the CDR3 DNA reads TGTGCCAGTACCCTGGGGGGGGCTGATCCCGAGCAGTACTTC.

The J gene is TRBJ1-1, the V gene TRBV9, with D unclear. V shed 3 bases and J shed 3 bases, with 12 bases lying between them. Per germline, CDR1 SGDLS and CDR2 YYNGEE. The CDR3 totals 14 residues. The CDR3 spells CASSEGRADTEAFF. In DNA, the CDR3 is TGTGCCAGCAGCGAAGGGAGGGCAGACACTGAAGCTTTCTTT.

The genes are TRBV9 and TRBJ2-7; D uncertain. V lost 3 bases, J lost 0 bases, and 16 bases lay in between. This CDR3 spans 16 amino acids. Germline CDR1 and CDR2: SGDLS and YYNGEE. The DNA for the CDR3 is TGTGCCAGCAGCGGCCCCCGAGGTAGCTACTCCTACGAGCAGTACTTC. This encodes CASSGPRGSYSYEQYF.

The chain uses TRBV10-1 and TRBJ2-2; D unclear. Germline loops: CDR1 WNHNN, CDR2 SYGVQD (reference sequence). V lost 2 bases, J lost 4 bases, and 17 bases lay in between. This CDR3 is built from 17 residues. CDR3 protein: CASSEPSKGLGTGELFF. CDR3 bases: TGCGCCAGCAGTGAGCCCTCCAAAGGGCTTGGCACCGGGGAGCTGTTTTTT.

The V gene is TRBV18, the J gene TRBJ1-3, with D possibly matching TRBD1 (5 bases). Germline values: CDR1 KGHSH, CDR2 LQKENI. The V end was cut by 3 bases, the J end by 1 base, with 19 bases between. This CDR3 comprises 18 residues. The CDR3 region is CASSPLPPGTNSGNTIYF. CDR3 DNA: TGTGCCAGCTCACCCCTCCCCCCAGGGACGAATTCTGGAAACACCATATATTTT.

This clone was observed once. The rearrangement joins TRBV27 to TRBJ1-4; D perhaps matches TRBD1 (5 bases). This CDR3 region has 13 residues. Looked up from germline, CDR1 is MNHEY and CDR2 is SMNVEV (reference sequence). V lost 8 bases and J 8 bases, leaving 15 bases between the germline ends. CDR3 in DNA: TGTGCCAGCTCTCTGTGGGGGGGGGAAAAACTGTTTTTT. Translation gives CASSLWGGEKLFF.

The chain is built from TRBV6-6 and TRBJ2-1; 9 nucleotides align to TRBD1. The CDR3 spans 16 residues. In germline, CDR1 is MNHNY, CDR2 SVGAGI (reference sequence). The V gene end was trimmed by 3 bases and the J gene end by 8 bases; junction bases not matched to a gene: 11. The CDR3 sequence is CASSYTWGQGTYEQFF. CDR3 sequence (DNA): TGTGCCAGCAGTTATACGTGGGGACAGGGTACCTATGAGCAGTTCTTC.

The count of this clone is one. V is TRBV9 and J is TRBJ2-7; TRBD1 matches at 9 bases. CDR1 is SGDLS, CDR2 YYNGEE, per germline. J was trimmed by 3 bases and V by 0 bases; bases with no gene match: 1. The CDR3 loop spans 14 amino acids. The CDR3 protein is CASSVGTGVYEQYF. CDR3 DNA: TGTGCCAGCAGCGTAGGGACAGGGGTCTACGAGCAGTACTTC.

This chain joins TRBV19 and TRBJ2-1, with a possible D match to TRBD1 (6 bases). CDR1 and CDR2 from the germline V gene are LNHDA and SQIVND (reference sequence). The ends were cut back, 4 bases at V and 4 bases at J, with 14 bases in the middle. The CDR3 is 15 residues long. This CDR3 reads CASSRFETGYNEQFF. The CDR3 DNA is TGTGCCAGTAGTAGGTTTGAGACAGGATACAATGAGCAGTTCTTC.

The rearrangement joins TRBV6-5 to TRBJ2-2; TRBD2 might be the D (5 bases). CDR1 is MNHEY and CDR2 is SVGAGI in the germline V gene. There are 15 residues in the CDR3. V was shortened by 5 bases and J by 0 bases, with 10 bases between the two germline ends. Here the CDR3 DNA reads TGTGCCAGCAGTAAAACCGGGACGAACACCGGGGAGCTGTTTTTT. Translation: CASSKTGTNTGELFF.

The rearrangement links TRBV6-5 to TRBJ2-3; weak D call: TRBD2 (6 bases). The CDR3 runs to 16 residues. With 1 base removed from V and 2 bases from J, the gap between germline ends came to 13 bases. CDR1 MNHEY and CDR2 SVGAGI come from the germline V gene. CDR3 coding DNA: TGTGCCAGCAGTTACTACGTGGGAGGCCCCACAGATACGCAGTATTTT. Its protein is CASSYYVGGPTDTQYF.

This chain connects TRBV5-4 to TRBJ1-5; D is unresolved. This CDR3 region has 15 residues. Trimming left V 0 bases short and J 5 bases short, with 12 bases between. From germline, CDR1 is SGHNT and CDR2 YYREEE (reference sequence). DNA for the CDR3: TGTGCCAGCAGCTTGGGTATACAGAGAGATCAGCCCCAGCATTTT. As protein: CASSLGIQRDQPQHF.

The V gene is TRBV9, the J gene TRBJ1-4; a possible D gene is TRBD1 (5 bases). This CDR3 spans 14 amino acids. The V gene's germline CDR1 is SGDLS and CDR2 YYNGEE. The ends were cut back, 0 bases at V and 8 bases at J, with 11 bases in the middle. CDR3 nucleotide sequence: TGTGCCAGCAGCGTAGCAGGGACCGGGGAAAAACTGTTTTTT. This codes for CASSVAGTGEKLFF.

This clone was found once. The genes are TRBV5-1 and TRBJ2-7, with 8 bases matching TRBD2. This CDR3 comprises 15 residues. The junction had 9 bases not matched to a gene; V was cut back by 0 bases and J by 7 bases. Germline V gives CDR1 SGHRS, CDR2 YFSETQ. CDR3 loop: CASSLEPGGAREQYF. Written as DNA, the CDR3 is TGCGCCAGCAGCTTGGAGCCGGGGGGGGCTCGGGAGCAGTACTTC.

V usage is TRBV27 and J usage is TRBJ1-2; possible D gene TRBD1, 5 bases. V was clipped by 4 bases and J by 4 bases, with 13 bases between them. The germline V gene encodes CDR1 MNHEY and CDR2 SMNVEV (reference sequence). The CDR3 is 14 residues long. This CDR3 is CASSSRGGTYGYTF. The CDR3 DNA is TGTGCCAGCAGTTCCCGGGGAGGGACCTATGGCTACACCTTC.

A few counts support this clone. V usage is TRBV27 and J usage is TRBJ2-7; the D gene is possibly TRBD1 (5 bases). The CDR3 is 11 amino acids. Germline values: CDR1 MNHEY, CDR2 SMNVEV (reference sequence). Trimming took 10 bases from V and 7 from J, leaving 14 bases between them. The CDR3 is CATWAREEQYF. CDR3 bases: TGTGCCACTTGGGCCAGGGAAGAGCAGTACTTC.

This clone was observed once. The V and J genes are TRBV5-1 and TRBJ2-2, with D possibly TRBD2 on 5 matching bases. The germline V gene has CDR1 SGHRS and CDR2 YFSETQ. The CDR3 spans 14 residues. V was trimmed by 3 bases and J by 3 bases, leaving 9 bases between them. CDR3: CASSWRLDTGELFF. In DNA form, the CDR3 reads TGCGCCAGCAGCTGGAGGCTGGACACCGGGGAGCTGTTTTTT.